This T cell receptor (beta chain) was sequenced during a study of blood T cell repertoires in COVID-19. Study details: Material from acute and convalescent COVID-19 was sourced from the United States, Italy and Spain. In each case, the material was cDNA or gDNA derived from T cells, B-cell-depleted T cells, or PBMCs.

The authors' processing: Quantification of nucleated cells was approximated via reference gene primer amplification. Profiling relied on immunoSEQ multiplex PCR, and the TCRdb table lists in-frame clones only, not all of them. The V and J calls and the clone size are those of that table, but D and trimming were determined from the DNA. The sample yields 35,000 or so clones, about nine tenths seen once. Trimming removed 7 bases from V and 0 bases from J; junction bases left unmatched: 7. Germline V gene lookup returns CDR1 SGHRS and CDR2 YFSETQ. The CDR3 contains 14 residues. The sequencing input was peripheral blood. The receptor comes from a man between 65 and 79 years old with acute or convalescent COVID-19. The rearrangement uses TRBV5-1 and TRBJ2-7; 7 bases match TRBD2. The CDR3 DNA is TGCGCCAGCTCCGACGGGACTACCTCCTACGAGCAGTACTTC. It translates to CASSDGTTSYEQYF.